Each of the 24 T cell receptor beta chains below was sequenced from the same sample in a study of blood T cell repertoires in COVID-19. Repertoires were generated with immunoSEQ multiplex PCR, while TCRdb's copy carries only in-frame clones and drops some. The table records about 150,000 clones, roughly 80% of them present only once. Material for sequencing was peripheral blood. These receptors originate from a man of 80 years or more with acute or convalescent COVID-19.

The V and J genes are TRBV9 and TRBJ2-3; 15 positions agree with TRBD2. In germline, CDR1 is SGDLS, CDR2 YYNGEE. The CDR3 runs to 19 residues. V trimming: 3 bases; J trimming: 8 bases; junction bases outside the gene matches: 16. The CDR3 sequence is CASSARTSGGASRIGTQYF. For the CDR3, the DNA is TGTGCCAGCAGCGCGCGGACTAGCGGGGGGGCCTCGAGGATTGGTACGCAGTATTTT.

The chain is built from TRBV29-1 and TRBJ1-1; no firm D call. Deletions cut 0 bases from V and 0 bases from J, with 8 bases between. The CDR3 is 14 residues long. The germline CDR1 and CDR2 sequences are SQVTM and ANQGSEA. The CDR3 loop reads CSVEDSSVNTEAFF. The CDR3 coding sequence is TGCAGCGTTGAAGATTCGAGTGTGAACACTGAAGCTTTCTTT.

This chain connects TRBV7-7 to TRBJ2-5, with 8 bases aligning to TRBD1. Per the germline V gene, CDR1 is SSHAT and CDR2 is FNYEAQ (reference sequence). The CDR3 runs to 16 residues. J lost 5 bases, V lost 4 bases, and 12 bases had no gene match. CDR3 sequence reads: CASSYNRDRKGETQYF. CDR3 nucleotide sequence: TGTGCCAGCAGCTACAACCGGGACAGGAAAGGGGAGACCCAGTACTTC. Looking up the rest from reference TRBV7-7 and TRBJ2-5 gives the full variable domain: GAGVSQSPRYKVTKRGQDVTLRCDPISSHATLYWYQQALGQGPEFLTYFNYEAQPDKSGLPSDRFSAERPEGSISTLTIQRTEQRDSAMYRCASSYNRDRKGETQYFGPGTRLLVL.

This sequence joins TRBV30 and TRBJ1-2; D is unclear. Germline V gene data show CDR1 as GTSNPN and CDR2 as SVGIG (reference sequence). The V end was cut by 0 bases, the J end by 2 bases, with 4 bases between. The CDR3 has 12 residues. CDR3 region: CAWSVSNYGYTF. DNA of the CDR3: TGTGCCTGGAGTGTATCAAACTATGGCTACACCTTC. The variable domain in full, with the rest retrieved from reference TRBV30 and TRBJ1-2, is SQTIHQWPATLVQPVGSPLSLECTVEGTSNPNLYWYRQAAGRGLQLLFYSVGIGQISSEVPQNLSASRPQDRQFILSSKKLLLSDSGFYLCAWSVSNYGYTFGSGTRLTVV.

This clone was detected many times. The V gene is TRBV3-1 (or the pseudogene TRBV3-2), the J gene TRBJ2-1; D is undetermined. V was trimmed by 4 bases and J by 1 base, leaving 8 bases between them. The CDR3 spans 14 residues. From germline, CDR1 is LGHDT and CDR2 YNNKEL (reference sequence). The DNA of the CDR3 is TGTGCCAGCAGCCGCGGCACGTCCTACAATGAGCAGTTCTTC. Protein product: CASSRGTSYNEQFF.

CDR3 bases: TGTGCCAGCAGTTTATTCCGAGATCAGCCCCAGCATTTT. Its protein product is CASSLFRDQPQHF. This chain joins TRBV12-3 or TRBV12-4 and TRBJ1-5; D is unresolved. V gave up 2 bases and J gave up 5 bases, with 7 bases separating them. There are 13 residues in the CDR3.

The rearrangement links TRBV7-2 to TRBJ2-1; 7 bases are a match to TRBD1. The germline gives CDR1 SGHTA, CDR2 FQGNSA. V lost 6 bases and J lost 9; bases outside the gene matches: 11. CDR3 size: 14 residues. CDR3 sequence reads: CASRPTSDRAEQFF. The CDR3 nucleotides are TGTGCCAGCAGACCCACCTCCGACAGGGCTGAGCAGTTCTTC. The full variable domain, rest sourced from reference TRBV7-2 and TRBJ2-1, is GAGVSQSPSNKVTEKGKDVELRCDPISGHTALYWYRQSLGQGLEFLIYFQGNSAPDKSGLPSDRFSAERTGGSVSTLTIQRTQQEDSAVYLCASRPTSDRAEQFFGPGTRLTVL.

This clone was seen just once. The chain uses TRBV9 and TRBJ1-4; TRBD1 might be the D (5 bases). Trimming removed 3 bases at V and 2 bases at J, with 8 bases between. The CDR3 totals 14 residues. Per the germline V gene, CDR1 is SGDLS and CDR2 is YYNGEE. The CDR3 is CASSARVTNEKLFF. In DNA, the CDR3 is TGTGCCAGCAGCGCCAGGGTTACTAATGAAAAACTGTTTTTT.

This clone came up a few times. The chain has TRBV9 and TRBJ2-7; 7 nucleotides agree with TRBD2. The V gene end was trimmed by 0 bases and the J gene end by 2 bases; junction bases not matched to a gene: 5. Germline V lookup: CDR1 SGDLS, CDR2 YYNGEE. The CDR3 is made up of 15 amino acids. This chain's CDR3 is CASSVAASGPYEQYF. In DNA form, the CDR3 reads TGTGCCAGCAGCGTAGCGGCTAGCGGACCCTACGAGCAGTACTTC.

The chain has TRBV25-1 and TRBJ1-4, with D perhaps TRBD1 (5 bases). The CDR3 totals 14 residues. The germline gives CDR1 MGHDK, CDR2 SYGVNS. Between the trimmed V and J ends, which lost 8 bases and 11 bases, there was a span of 21 bases. CDR3 sequence (DNA): TGTGCCAGCTCGTGGGACCCCCGGGGAGGGAAACTGTTTTTT. Encoded protein: CASSWDPRGGKLFF.

This rearrangement joins TRBV7-3 to TRBJ2-5; D possibly corresponds to TRBD1 (5 bases). The CDR3 has 13 amino acids. Looked up from germline, CDR1 is SGHTA and CDR2 is FQGTGA. Trimming took off 5 bases at V and 4 bases at J, with 11 bases between the two ends. Here the CDR3 reads CASSPGHAETQYF. The CDR3 bases are TGTGCCAGCAGCCCAGGGCATGCAGAGACCCAGTACTTC.

This clone was seen more than once but under ten times. The V call is TRBV2, the J call TRBJ1-2, with TRBD1 matching over 9 bases. The CDR3 loop spans 14 amino acids. The J segment lost 2 bases and the V segment lost 5 bases, leaving 3 bases of the junction unmatched. Germline CDR1 SNHLY, CDR2 FYNNEI. CDR3 sequence reads: CASSIQGANYGYTF. The CDR3 DNA reads TGTGCCAGCAGTATACAGGGGGCCAACTATGGCTACACCTTC.

The gene calls are TRBV19 and TRBJ2-1; 7 nucleotides match TRBD1. Losses at the gene ends were 5 bases for V and 12 bases for J; bases not matched to a gene: 13. Per the germline V gene, CDR1 is LNHDA and CDR2 is SQIVND (reference sequence). The CDR3 loop spans 14 amino acids. The CDR3 sequence: CASSGTGQVFGQFF. The CDR3 DNA reads TGTGCCAGTAGTGGGACCGGACAGGTGTTTGGGCAGTTCTTC. Drawing the rest from reference TRBV19 and TRBJ2-1, the complete variable domain is DGGITQSPKYLFRKEGQNVTLSCEQNLNHDAMYWYRQDPGQGLRLIYYSQIVNDFQKGDIAEGYSVSREKKESFPLTVTSAQKNPTAFYLCASSGTGQVFGQFFGPGTRLTVL.

In this sample, this clone turned up once. This sequence joins TRBV6-1 and TRBJ2-5; 7 bases match TRBD1. The J segment lost 5 bases and the V segment lost 1 base, leaving 4 bases of the junction unmatched. The CDR3 totals 14 residues. Germline V CDR1 and CDR2: MNHNS, SASEGT. The CDR3 region is CASSEDRGQETQYF. The CDR3 region has the DNA TGTGCCAGCAGTGAAGATAGGGGGCAGGAGACCCAGTACTTC.

V is TRBV2 and J is TRBJ2-2, with TRBD1 matching 11 bases. The length of the CDR3 is 14 residues. Germline lookup yields CDR1 SNHLY and CDR2 FYNNEI. Trimming at V came to 8 bases and at J to 4 bases, leaving 3 bases not matched to a gene. The CDR3 reads CASRDRGVTGELFF. The CDR3 DNA sequence: TGTGCCAGCCGGGACAGGGGGGTCACCGGGGAGCTGTTTTTT.

The V and J genes are TRBV14 and TRBJ1-2; TRBD1 might be the D (5 bases). The V and J ends lost 0 bases and 7 bases respectively, with 15 bases between them. The CDR3 consists of 15 residues. The germline V gene has CDR1 SGHDN and CDR2 FVKESK. DNA of the CDR3: TGTGCCAGCAGCCAAGATCTCAGGGCGCCAACTGGCTACACCTTC. Encoded protein: CASSQDLRAPTGYTF.

The chain joins TRBV19 to TRBJ1-2, with a weak D call TRBD1 (6 bases). Germline CDR1 LNHDA, CDR2 SQIVND (reference sequence). This CDR3 region has 15 residues. V lost 6 bases, J lost 0 bases, and 14 bases lay in between. CDR3 residues: CASSPQGESNYGYTF. Here the CDR3 DNA reads TGTGCCAGTAGCCCACAGGGTGAATCTAACTATGGCTACACCTTC. Together with reference TRBV19 and TRBJ1-2, the CDR3 gives the full variable domain: DGGITQSPKYLFRKEGQNVTLSCEQNLNHDAMYWYRQDPGQGLRLIYYSQIVNDFQKGDIAEGYSVSREKKESFPLTVTSAQKNPTAFYLCASSPQGESNYGYTFGSGTRLTVV.

The rearrangement links TRBV6-6 to TRBJ1-5; 9 bases map to TRBD1. The CDR3 sequence is 14 residues long. V lost 10 bases to trimming and J lost 3 bases; unmatched junction nucleotides: 7. Germline V gene data show CDR1 as MNHNY and CDR2 as SVGAGI (reference sequence). CDR3 sequence reads: CATATGGDNQPQHF. Here the CDR3 DNA reads TGTGCCACCGCGACAGGGGGGGACAATCAGCCCCAGCATTTT.

The chain carries TRBV30 and TRBJ1-1; 7 bases are shared with TRBD1. The CDR3 covers 14 residues. Germline V gene lookup returns CDR1 GTSNPN and CDR2 SVGIG (reference sequence). V trimming: 0 bases; J trimming: 5 bases; junction bases outside the gene matches: 6. This CDR3 is CAWSVGGRRTEAFF. CDR3 DNA sequence: TGTGCCTGGAGTGTAGGGGGCAGGAGGACTGAAGCTTTCTTT.

V usage is TRBV12-3 or TRBV12-4 and J usage is TRBJ2-7; 7 nucleotides align to TRBD1. This CDR3 region has 13 residues. The V gene end was trimmed by 6 bases and the J gene end by 4 bases; junction bases not matched to a gene: 6. This CDR3 reads CASRMTGLYEQYF. Written as DNA, the CDR3 is TGTGCCAGCAGGATGACAGGGTTGTACGAGCAGTACTTC.

The chain uses TRBV6-5 and TRBJ1-4; the D gene is possibly TRBD1 (6 bases). The CDR3 has 16 amino acids. Germline V gene sequence: CDR1 MNHEY, CDR2 SVGAGI. V lost 0 bases and J lost 5, with 13 bases in between. In nucleotides, the CDR3 is TGTGCCAGCAGTTACTCGACGGGGGGCGAGAATGAAAAACTGTTTTTT. Its translation is CASSYSTGGENEKLFF.

The chain uses TRBV27 and TRBJ2-7; D perhaps matches TRBD2 (6 bases). From germline, CDR1 is MNHEY and CDR2 SMNVEV (reference sequence). The CDR3 totals 15 residues. The V end lost 6 bases, the J end lost 2 bases, and 17 bases lay between the germline ends. The CDR3 region is CASRPRGTGAYEQYF. DNA for the CDR3: TGTGCCAGCAGGCCTCGCGGGACGGGAGCCTACGAGCAGTACTTC.

J is TRBJ2-2 and V is TRBV6-5, with D unresolved. CDR1 and CDR2 (germline): MNHEY, SVGAGI. The V and J ends lost 7 bases and 5 bases respectively, with 11 bases between them. This CDR3 is 13 amino acids long. The CDR3 region is CASKELLTGELFF. CDR3 coding DNA: TGTGCCAGCAAAGAACTTCTGACCGGGGAGCTGTTTTTT.

This clone was counted a few times. CDR3 amino acids: CASSPSGQGAGYTF. CDR3 DNA sequence: TGTGCCAGCTCACCATCCGGACAGGGCGCTGGCTACACCTTC. The chain has TRBV18 and TRBJ1-2; TRBD1 matches at 8 bases. V gave up 2 bases and J gave up 7 bases; unmatched junction bases: 6. The germline CDR1 and CDR2 sequences are KGHSH and LQKENI. The CDR3 is made up of 14 amino acids.